What follows are 30 T cell receptor beta chains derived from one specimen sequenced in a study of T cell changes during pregnancy in multiple sclerosis (dated by TCRdb to the late 2010s). Library preparation used the immunoSEQ multiplex PCR assay. TCRdb re-hosts the immuneACCESS table, in-frame sequences only. Its copies lack some clones; in the studies checked, an unresolved V gene accounts for under half of them, and the cause for the rest is not known. This sample is represented by some 29,000 clones; 80% to 90% of them were singletons. Together, the top ten hold over 8.5% of the sample. The input for sequencing was CD8+ T cells from peripheral blood mononuclear cells, taken in the third trimester of pregnancy. These receptors all stem from a female donor with multiple sclerosis, enrolled in a pregnancy study.

This clone qualifies as medium-sized. This chain links TRBV9 with TRBJ2-5, with D possibly TRBD1 on 7 matching bases. The ends were cut back, 4 bases at V and 5 bases at J, with 15 bases in the middle. The CDR3 is made up of 14 amino acids. Germline CDR1 and CDR2: SGDLS and YYNGEE. CDR3 residues: CASSPTGAGETQYF. The CDR3 DNA reads TGTGCCAGCAGCCCAACAGGGGCGGGGGAGACCCAGTACTTC. The variable domain in full, with the rest retrieved from reference TRBV9 and TRBJ2-5, is DSGVTQTPKHLITATGQRVTLRCSPRSGDLSVYWYQQSLDQGLQFLIQYYNGEERAKGNILERFSAQQFPDLHSELNLSSLELGDSALYFCASSPTGAGETQYFGPGTRLLVL.

V gene TRBV29-1 combines with J gene TRBJ2-7, with TRBD2 matching over 7 bases. V shed 1 base, J shed 4 bases, and the junction held 16 bases outside the gene matches. The CDR3 covers 17 residues. Germline assignment: CDR1 SQVTM and CDR2 ANQGSEA. In DNA form, the CDR3 reads TGCAGCGTTGAAGGTGGCGAAGGTGGGGGGGGGAATTACGAGCAGTACTTC. Encoded protein: CSVEGGEGGGGNYEQYF.

This clone was detected once. V gene TRBV2 combines with J gene TRBJ2-1, with D perhaps TRBD1 (5 bases). Trimming left V 11 bases short and J 4 bases short, with 18 bases between. Germline V gene data show CDR1 as SNHLY and CDR2 as FYNNEI. The CDR3 is made up of 14 amino acids. CDR3 nucleotide sequence: TGTGCCTCGCACCCCAGGGCCACATACAATGAGCAGTTCTTC. Protein: CASHPRATYNEQFF.

The rearrangement links TRBV6-1 to TRBJ2-7; TRBD1 is a possible D gene (6 bases). Trimming took 7 bases from V and 5 from J, leaving 15 bases between them. This CDR3 contains 13 residues. The germline gives CDR1 MNHNS, CDR2 SASEGT. The CDR3 region is CASTPGQIDEQYF. CDR3 coding DNA: TGTGCCAGCACCCCCGGACAGATTGACGAGCAGTACTTC.

The V call is TRBV2, the J call TRBJ2-3, with 9 positions matching TRBD2. The V and J ends lost 8 bases and 0 bases, in that order; junction bases with no gene match: 12. CDR1 is SNHLY and CDR2 is FYNNEI in the germline V gene. The CDR3 sequence is 17 residues long. The CDR3 loop reads CASWGFSGSLSTDTQYF. The CDR3 coding sequence is TGTGCCAGCTGGGGGTTTAGCGGGAGTCTAAGCACAGATACGCAGTATTTT.

The chain carries TRBV6-5 and TRBJ1-1; tentative D call: TRBD1 (5 bases). Trimming left V 7 bases short and J 0 bases short, with 15 bases between. There are 15 residues in the CDR3. CDR1 is MNHEY, CDR2 SVGAGI, per germline. CDR3 loop: CASTPRGSLNTEAFF. Here the CDR3 DNA reads TGTGCCAGCACCCCGCGGGGCTCTTTGAACACTGAAGCTTTCTTT.

The chain combines TRBV27 with TRBJ1-5, with no clear D. The CDR3 runs to 17 residues. The germline gives CDR1 MNHEY, CDR2 SMNVEV (reference sequence). The V and J ends lost 3 bases and 4 bases respectively, with 19 bases between them. The DNA of the CDR3 is TGTGCCAGCAGTTTGAGCGGCCCTGGACTCCTAAATCAGCCCCAGCATTTT. Its translation is CASSLSGPGLLNQPQHF.

The V gene is TRBV30, the J gene TRBJ2-1; 15 positions agree with TRBD2. V trimming: 3 bases; J trimming: 5 bases; junction bases outside the gene matches: 14. This CDR3 is 19 amino acids long. The germline V gene has CDR1 GTSNPN and CDR2 SVGIG (reference sequence). For the CDR3, the DNA is TGTGCCTGGAGACCCAGGACTAGCGGGAGGGTACCCTGGGACAATGAGCAGTTCTTC. It is translated as CAWRPRTSGRVPWDNEQFF.

The V gene is TRBV7-6, the J gene TRBJ2-3, with D perhaps matching TRBD2 (6 bases). Between the trimmed V and J ends, which lost 3 bases and 6 bases, there was a span of 13 bases. The CDR3 has 14 amino acids. The germline gives CDR1 SGHVS, CDR2 FNYEAQ. CDR3 nucleotide sequence: TGTGCCAGCAGCTTCCCGACTAGTGGGGATACGCAGTATTTT. Its translation: CASSFPTSGDTQYF.

Note on this clone: The junction does not match germline at one end; this may be a read error. The chain has TRBV13 and TRBJ2-7; D perhaps matches TRBD2 (6 bases). Germline V gene sequence: CDR1 PRHDT, CDR2 FYEKMQ (reference sequence). The CDR3 consists of 13 residues. The chain's CDR3 is CASSVGREPGGNF. For the CDR3, the DNA is TGTGCCAGCAGCGTTGGCCGAGAGCCGGGCGGGAACTTC.

Regarding this clone: The sample contains more than one DNA sequence encoding this CDR3. The V and J genes are TRBV5-4 and TRBJ1-1; weak D call: TRBD1 (5 bases). This CDR3 has 13 residues. Looked up from germline, CDR1 is SGHNT and CDR2 is YYREEE (reference sequence). Trimming stripped 4 bases from V and 1 base from J, with 8 bases between. For the CDR3, the DNA is TGTGCCAGCAGCCGCAGGGAGAACACTGAAGCTTTCTTT. The encoded protein is CASSRRENTEAFF.

The chain combines TRBV14 with TRBJ2-1; TRBD2 is a possible D gene (5 bases). The CDR3 loop spans 15 amino acids. V shed 8 bases and J shed 0 bases, with 14 bases lying between them. CDR1 is SGHDN, CDR2 FVKESK, per germline. DNA for the CDR3: TGTGCCAGCCGATTGACGGGAAGCTCCTACAATGAGCAGTTCTTC. Protein product: CASRLTGSSYNEQFF.

V usage is TRBV6-1 and J usage is TRBJ2-7, with D possibly TRBD2 on 5 matching bases. Germline V gives CDR1 MNHNS, CDR2 SASEGT. Trimming cost V 1 base and J 2 bases, with 12 bases left between them. CDR3 length equals 15 residues. This CDR3 is CASSEVGADPYEQYF. The CDR3 bases are TGTGCCAGCAGTGAAGTAGGAGCGGACCCCTACGAGCAGTACTTC.

The chain employs TRBV28 and TRBJ1-2, with 12 bases aligning to TRBD1. CDR1 is MDHEN, CDR2 SYDVKM, per germline. With V trimmed by 4 bases and J by 2 bases, 5 bases remained unmatched. CDR3 length: 16 amino acids. In nucleotides, the CDR3 is TGTGCCAGCAGTTCCGGGACAGGGGGCAGGAACTATGGCTACACCTTC. Translated: CASSSGTGGRNYGYTF.

The rearrangement joins TRBV30 to TRBJ1-2; 11 bases line up with TRBD1. The CDR3 contains 13 residues. V lost 6 bases, J lost 7 bases, and 7 bases stayed unmatched. Germline CDR1 GTSNPN, CDR2 SVGIG (reference sequence). CDR3 nucleotide sequence: TGTGCCTGTGCGCCGGGACAGGGGGGTGGCTACACCTTC. Translating it yields CACAPGQGGGYTF.

The chain joins TRBV2 to TRBJ2-7; D not certain. The V gene's germline CDR1 is SNHLY and CDR2 FYNNEI. The CDR3 spans 14 residues. V was trimmed by 1 base and J by 3 bases, leaving 10 bases between them. DNA of the CDR3: TGTGCCAGCAGTGAAGATACTCCTGTCTACGAGCAGTACTTC. Protein: CASSEDTPVYEQYF.

The chain recombines TRBV2 with TRBJ2-7, with 11 bases matching TRBD2. The CDR3 totals 13 residues. The junction had 6 bases not matched to a gene; V was cut back by 10 bases and J by 4 bases. Per germline, CDR1 SNHLY and CDR2 FYNNEI. CDR3 in DNA: TGTGCCACCGGACTAGCGGGTGGTTACGAGCAGTACTTC. Translated: CATGLAGGYEQYF.

In its sample, this clone was seen once. The chain links TRBV7-8 to TRBJ2-7; possibly TRBD1 for D (5 bases). Germline CDR1 reads SGHVS; CDR2 reads FQNEAQ. The CDR3 sequence is 15 residues long. Trimming stripped 2 bases from V and 4 bases from J, with 15 bases between. CDR3 sequence (DNA): TGTGCCAGCAGCTTACCCTCACCGACAGCTTACGAGCAGTACTTC. It yields the protein CASSLPSPTAYEQYF. The whole variable domain, filled in from reference TRBV7-8 and TRBJ2-7, reads GAGVSQSPRYKVAKRGQDVALRCDPISGHVSLFWYQQALGQGPEFLTYFQNEAQLDKSGLPSDRFFAERPEGSVSTLKIQRTQQEDSAVYLCASSLPSPTAYEQYFGPGTRLTVT.

The chain has TRBV7-8 and TRBJ2-7; TRBD2 aligns across 8 bases. V was pared by 5 bases and J by 2 bases, with 14 bases of the junction left unmatched. From germline, CDR1 is SGHVS and CDR2 FQNEAQ. This CDR3 spans 17 amino acids. The DNA for the CDR3 is TGTGCCAGCAGCCCAAAGTGGACGACTAGCGCGACCTACGAGCAGTACTTC. Translation: CASSPKWTTSATYEQYF.

The gene calls are TRBV6-5 and TRBJ1-1; tentatively, D is TRBD1 (6 bases). The germline V gene encodes CDR1 MNHEY and CDR2 SVGAGI. This CDR3 is 14 amino acids long. V was trimmed by 0 bases and J by 3 bases, leaving 8 bases between them. This CDR3 reads CASSYSGAHTEAFF. CDR3 nucleotides: TGTGCCAGCAGTTACTCGGGGGCGCACACTGAAGCTTTCTTT.

The rearrangement links TRBV9 to TRBJ2-7; 8 nucleotides match TRBD1. This CDR3 comprises 15 residues. Germline assignment: CDR1 SGDLS and CDR2 YYNGEE. V shed 4 bases and J 0 bases; nucleotides not matched to a gene: 6. In DNA form, the CDR3 reads TGTGCCAGCAGCTCCACAGGGGGAGGCTCCTACGAGCAGTACTTC. It translates to CASSSTGGGSYEQYF.

The rearrangement uses TRBV27 and TRBJ2-7, with D unresolved. CDR3 length: 9 amino acids. The germline gives CDR1 MNHEY, CDR2 SMNVEV (reference sequence). Between the trimmed V and J ends, which lost 6 bases and 9 bases, there was a span of 6 bases. DNA of the CDR3: TGTGCCAGCAGAAACGGGCAGTACTTC. Its translation is CASRNGQYF.

V gene TRBV6-6 combines with J gene TRBJ2-7, with TRBD2 matching 9 bases. In germline, CDR1 is MNHNY, CDR2 SVGAGI (reference sequence). The CDR3 extends over 16 amino acids. Unmatched junction bases numbered 10, after V lost 3 bases and J lost 4 bases. The CDR3 here is CASSYIPGTSSYEQYF. The CDR3 DNA reads as TGTGCCAGCAGTTATATCCCCGGGACTAGCTCTTACGAGCAGTACTTC.

The chain uses TRBV7-9 and TRBJ2-7, with 9 bases that match TRBD1. The CDR3 totals 15 residues. CDR1 and CDR2 from the germline V gene are SEHNR and FQNEAQ (reference sequence). With V trimmed by 4 bases and J by 2 bases, 6 bases remained unmatched. The chain's CDR3 is CASSSTGTGPYEQYF. In DNA, the CDR3 is TGTGCCAGCAGCTCCACCGGGACAGGGCCCTACGAGCAGTACTTC. The full variable domain, in which reference TRBV7-9 and TRBJ2-7 provide the parts outside the CDR3, is DTGVSQNPRHKITKRGQNVTFRCDPISEHNRLYWYRQTLGQGPEFLTYFQNEAQLEKSRLLSDRFSAERPKGSFSTLEIQRTEQGDSAMYLCASSSTGTGPYEQYFGPGTRLTVT.

This clone was recorded once. This chain joins TRBV7-9 and TRBJ2-7; TRBD2 might be the D (5 bases). This CDR3 has 16 residues. Germline CDR1 reads SEHNR; CDR2 reads FQNEAQ (reference sequence). Trimming stripped 5 bases from V and 3 bases from J, with 20 bases between. The CDR3 coding sequence is TGTGCCAGCAGCGTCTTCGAGGGTATGCGAGGCTACGAGCAGTACTTC. It encodes CASSVFEGMRGYEQYF.

The V and J genes are TRBV2 and TRBJ2-2; possible D gene TRBD2, 5 bases. V gave up 9 bases and J gave up 2 bases, with 10 bases separating them. The germline gives CDR1 SNHLY, CDR2 FYNNEI. This CDR3 contains 13 residues. CDR3 DNA sequence: TGTGCCAGTACACGGGGAAACACCGGGGAGCTGTTTTTT. Protein sequence: CASTRGNTGELFF.

This chain connects TRBV28 to TRBJ1-2, with 7 positions matching TRBD1. J gave up 8 bases and V 4 bases, and 10 bases lay outside the gene matches. Germline V gene lookup returns CDR1 MDHEN and CDR2 SYDVKM. The CDR3 loop spans 14 amino acids. The chain's CDR3 is CASSYTGVTNGYTF. The CDR3 DNA follows: TGTGCCAGCAGTTATACAGGGGTTACAAACGGCTACACCTTC.

V and J are TRBV28 and TRBJ2-3, with TRBD1 identical over 7 bases. CDR1 and CDR2 (germline): MDHEN, SYDVKM. Germline trimming cut 3 bases from V and 6 bases from J; bases unmatched to any gene: 6. The CDR3 extends over 14 amino acids. In nucleotides, the CDR3 is TGTGCCAGCAGTTTTAGACAGGGCTGGGATACGCAGTATTTT. Translation: CASSFRQGWDTQYF.

V gene TRBV6-6 combines with J gene TRBJ1-1; D is ambiguous. Between the trimmed V and J ends, which lost 6 bases and 3 bases, there was a span of 8 bases. Per germline, CDR1 MNHNY and CDR2 SVGAGI (reference sequence). The CDR3 sequence is 12 residues long. DNA of the CDR3: TGTGCCAGCAGCACGGGATACACTGAAGCTTTCTTT. Translation: CASSTGYTEAFF.

The chain recombines TRBV5-1 with TRBJ1-2; D is unresolved. Trimming stripped 0 bases from V and 8 bases from J, with 8 bases between. Per the germline V gene, CDR1 is SGHRS and CDR2 is YFSETQ. The CDR3 sequence is 12 residues long. The CDR3 coding sequence is TGCGCCAGCAGCTTGGCGGCCGGGGGCTACACCTTC. Its translation: CASSLAAGGYTF.